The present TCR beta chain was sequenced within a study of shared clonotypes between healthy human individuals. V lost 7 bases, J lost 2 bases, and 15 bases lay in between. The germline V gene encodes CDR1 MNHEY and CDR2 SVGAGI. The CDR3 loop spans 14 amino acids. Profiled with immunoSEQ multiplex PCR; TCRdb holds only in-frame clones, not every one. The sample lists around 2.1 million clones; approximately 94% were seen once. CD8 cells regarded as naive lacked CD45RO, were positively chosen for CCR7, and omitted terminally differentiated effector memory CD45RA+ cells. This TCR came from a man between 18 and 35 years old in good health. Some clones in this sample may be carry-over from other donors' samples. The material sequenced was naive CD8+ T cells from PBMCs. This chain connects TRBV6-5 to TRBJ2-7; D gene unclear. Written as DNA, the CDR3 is TGTGCCAGCAACCATCCGACCGTTACCTACGAGCAGTACTTC. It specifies CASNHPTVTYEQYF.